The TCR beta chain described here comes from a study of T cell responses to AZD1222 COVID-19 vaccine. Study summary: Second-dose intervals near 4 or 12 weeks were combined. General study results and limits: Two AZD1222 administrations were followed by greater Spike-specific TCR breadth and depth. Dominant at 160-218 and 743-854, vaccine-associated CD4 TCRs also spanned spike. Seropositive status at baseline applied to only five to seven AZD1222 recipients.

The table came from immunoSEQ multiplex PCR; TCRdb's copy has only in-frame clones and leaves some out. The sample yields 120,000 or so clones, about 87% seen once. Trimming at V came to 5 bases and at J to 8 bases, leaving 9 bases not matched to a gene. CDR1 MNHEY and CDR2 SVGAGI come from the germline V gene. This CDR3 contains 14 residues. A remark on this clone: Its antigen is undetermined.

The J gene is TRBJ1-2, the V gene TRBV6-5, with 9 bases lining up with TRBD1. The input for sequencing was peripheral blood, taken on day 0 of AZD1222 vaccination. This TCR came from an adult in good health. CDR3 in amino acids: CASSKSRDRDGYTF. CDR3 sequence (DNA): TGTGCCAGCAGTAAGTCCCGGGACAGGGACGGCTACACCTTC.